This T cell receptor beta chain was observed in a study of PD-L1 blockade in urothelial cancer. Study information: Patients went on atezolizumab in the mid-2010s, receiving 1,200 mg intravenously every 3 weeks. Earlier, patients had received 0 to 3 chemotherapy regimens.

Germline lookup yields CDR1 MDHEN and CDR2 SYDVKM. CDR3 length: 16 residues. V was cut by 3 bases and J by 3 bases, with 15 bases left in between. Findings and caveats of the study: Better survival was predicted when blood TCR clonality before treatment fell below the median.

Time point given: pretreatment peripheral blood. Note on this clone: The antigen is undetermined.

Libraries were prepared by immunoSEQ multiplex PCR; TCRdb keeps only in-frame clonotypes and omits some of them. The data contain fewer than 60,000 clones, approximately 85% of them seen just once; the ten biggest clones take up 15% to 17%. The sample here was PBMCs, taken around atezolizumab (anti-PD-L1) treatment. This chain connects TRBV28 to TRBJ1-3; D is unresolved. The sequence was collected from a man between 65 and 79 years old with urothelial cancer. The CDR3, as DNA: TGTGCCAGCAGTTTCCTGGCCGGCGGCGGTGGAAACACCATATATTTT. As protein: CASSFLAGGGGNTIYF. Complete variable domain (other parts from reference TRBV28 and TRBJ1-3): DVKVTQSSRYLVKRTGEKVFLECVQDMDHENMFWYRQDPGLGLRLIYFSYDVKMKEKGDIPEGYSVSREKKERFSLILESASTNQTSMYLCASSFLAGGGGNTIYFGEGSWLTVV.